This T cell receptor (beta chain) was found in a study of cytomegalovirus exposure and HLA in healthy donors. The PCR employed 60 Vbeta primers together with 13 Jbeta primers. This table comes from immunoSEQ multiplex PCR, and its TCRdb copy is limited to in-frame clones, with some not included. The repertoire holds roughly 100,000 clones, with roughly 82% as singletons. This clone was found once. The clonotype comes from a male donor in good health and CMV-seropositive. The sequencing input was PBMCs.

CDR3 coding DNA: TGTGCCAGCAGCCATGCGGGCGTTACCGCCCACGAGCAGTACTTC. This codes for CASSHAGVTAHEQYF. The chain couples TRBV14 to TRBJ2-7, with TRBD2 as a possible D gene (5 bases). V lost 3 bases and J lost 5, with 17 bases in between. The CDR3 is 15 amino acids. CDR1 and CDR2 from the germline V gene are SGHDN and FVKESK.